Each of the 32 T cell receptor beta chains below was sequenced from the same sample in a study of cytomegalovirus exposure and HLA in healthy donors (TCRdb year 2017). The library was made by the immunoSEQ multiplex PCR assay. For the multiplex PCR, a mixture combining 60 forward primers for TCR Vbeta segments and 13 reverse primers for TCR Jbeta segments was used. Entries here come from immuneACCESS through TCRdb and include only in-frame sequences with V and J called. Some clones fail to appear in such tables; in the studies checked, an unresolved V gene covers under half of the shortfall, and the cause of the remainder is unknown. For this sample there are about 82,000 clones; roughly four fifths appear just once. Around 15% of the sample is taken by the ten largest. The sample taken for sequencing was PBMCs. The receptors come from a human donor in good health.

This chain joins TRBV12-5 and TRBJ2-7; D gene uncertain. Per germline, CDR1 LGHNT and CDR2 FRNRAP. V lost 1 base and J lost 3, with 4 bases in between. The CDR3 covers 12 residues. The CDR3 DNA reads TGTGCTAGTGGTTTGGCCAGCTACGAGCAGTACTTC. It yields the protein CASGLASYEQYF.

The genes are TRBV28 and TRBJ1-2, with D tentatively TRBD1 (6 bases). Trimming took off 5 bases at V and 13 bases at J, with 20 bases between the two ends. The CDR3 sequence is 13 residues long. The V gene's germline CDR1 is MDHEN and CDR2 SYDVKM. CDR3 sequence reads: CASSLTGNAPATF. CDR3 DNA sequence: TGTGCCAGCAGTCTAACAGGGAACGCCCCAGCCACCTTC.

The chain carries TRBV19 and TRBJ2-2; the match to TRBD1 covers 9 bases. CDR3 size: 16 residues. The germline V gene encodes CDR1 LNHDA and CDR2 SQIVND (reference sequence). The V gene end was trimmed by 5 bases and the J gene end by 4 bases; junction bases not matched to a gene: 8. CDR3 sequence: CASSPDRGIGTGELFF. The CDR3 DNA follows: TGTGCCAGTAGTCCGGACAGGGGTATAGGCACCGGGGAGCTGTTTTTT.

The chain carries TRBV4-1 and TRBJ2-4; D is perhaps TRBD2 (6 bases). Germline assignment: CDR1 MGHRA and CDR2 YSYEKL. Deletions cut 8 bases from V and 1 base from J, with 12 bases between. CDR3 length equals 14 residues. The CDR3 loop is CASALGGAKNIQYF. CDR3 DNA sequence: TGCGCCAGCGCCCTAGGAGGGGCCAAAAACATTCAGTACTTC.

CDR3 amino acids: CASSLEGGGSGGSAGELFF. CDR3 coding DNA: TGTGCCAGCAGCTTAGAAGGCGGTGGTAGCGGGGGATCGGCTGGGGAGCTGTTTTTT. V and J are TRBV7-9 and TRBJ2-2; TRBD2 matches at 9 bases. CDR1 and CDR2 (germline): SEHNR, FQNEAQ (reference sequence). After removal of 1 base from V and 8 bases from J, the junction contained 17 bases not matched to a gene. This CDR3 contains 19 residues.

The chain carries TRBV5-4 and TRBJ1-1, with D perhaps TRBD1 (5 bases). CDR1 and CDR2 from the germline V gene are SGHNT and YYREEE (reference sequence). This CDR3 region has 13 residues. Trimming shortened V by 4 bases and J by 2 bases, and 9 bases separated the two germline ends. The CDR3 here is CASSVDINTEAFF. The CDR3, as DNA: TGTGCCAGCAGCGTGGACATAAACACTGAAGCTTTCTTT. Together with reference TRBV5-4 and TRBJ1-1, the CDR3 gives the full variable domain: ETGVTQSPTHLIKTRGQQVTLRCSSQSGHNTVSWYQQALGQGPQFIFQYYREEENGRGNFPPRFSGLQFPNYSSELNVNALELDDSALYLCASSVDINTEAFFGQGTRLTVV.

This clone was counted only a few times. This chain connects TRBV6-5 to TRBJ1-1; weak D call: TRBD1 (5 bases). The CDR3 length is 16 residues. Deletions cut 0 bases from V and 7 bases from J, with 18 bases between. From germline, CDR1 is MNHEY and CDR2 SVGAGI. The CDR3 bases are TGTGCCAGCAGTTACTCGAGATACAGGAACAATCATGAAGCTTTCTTT. Encoded protein: CASSYSRYRNNHEAFF.

The chain employs TRBV7-6 and TRBJ1-5; a possible D gene is TRBD1 (5 bases). This CDR3 is built from 15 residues. Germline V CDR1 and CDR2: SGHVS, FNYEAQ. V lost 2 bases and J lost 0, with 8 bases in between. The CDR3 DNA reads TGTGCCAGCAGCTTAAGTACAGGTAGCAATCAGCCCCAGCATTTT. This codes for CASSLSTGSNQPQHF.

The chain links TRBV29-1 to TRBJ2-2, with D unresolved. CDR1 is SQVTM, CDR2 ANQGSEA, per germline. This CDR3 spans 14 amino acids. Deletions cut 6 bases from V and 1 base from J, with 12 bases between. The CDR3 DNA reads TGCAGCGTCTACAGCTCCCTGAACACCGGGGAGCTGTTTTTT. Translating gives CSVYSSLNTGELFF.

This clone was seen a single time. V gene TRBV5-4 combines with J gene TRBJ2-7; 11 bases line up with TRBD2. In germline, CDR1 is SGHNT, CDR2 YYREEE (reference sequence). V lost 3 bases to trimming and J lost 2 bases; unmatched junction nucleotides: 4. This CDR3 region has 15 residues. For the CDR3, the DNA is TGTGCCAGCAGCTCGGGACTAGCGGCGGCCTACGAGCAGTACTTC. Encoded protein: CASSSGLAAAYEQYF.

V is TRBV5-5 and J is TRBJ2-7, with 12 bases that match TRBD2. The CDR3 sequence is 15 residues long. The V and J ends lost 2 bases and 2 bases, in that order; junction bases with no gene match: 2. Germline V gives CDR1 SGHKS, CDR2 YYEKEE (reference sequence). CDR3 loop: CASSLTSGGPYEQYF. The CDR3 region has the DNA TGTGCCAGCAGCTTAACTAGCGGGGGGCCCTACGAGCAGTACTTC.

This clone was found a few times. The CDR3 spells CASSEGTGTGDQPQHF. The CDR3 nucleotides are TGTGCCAGCAGTGAAGGGACAGGTACCGGGGATCAGCCCCAGCATTTT. V gene TRBV6-1 combines with J gene TRBJ1-5; 7 bases align to TRBD1. The V and J ends lost 1 base and 5 bases, in that order; junction bases with no gene match: 8. Looked up from germline, CDR1 is MNHNS and CDR2 is SASEGT. This CDR3 is 16 amino acids long.

The V gene is TRBV5-1, the J gene TRBJ2-5, with D tentatively TRBD1 (5 bases). The V end was cut by 1 base, the J end by 2 bases, with 9 bases between. The CDR3 extends over 14 amino acids. Germline assignment: CDR1 SGHRS and CDR2 YFSETQ. The CDR3 spells CASSLFPGQETQYF. The CDR3 nucleotides read TGCGCCAGCAGCTTGTTTCCAGGGCAAGAGACCCAGTACTTC.

This chain joins TRBV12-5 and TRBJ1-1, with TRBD1 as a possible D gene (5 bases). The CDR3 length is 15 residues. V was shortened by 0 bases and J by 5 bases, with 13 bases between the two germline ends. CDR1 and CDR2 (germline): LGHNT, FRNRAP. The CDR3 loop is CASGLVLGGETEAFF. The CDR3 DNA follows: TGTGCTAGTGGTTTGGTACTGGGGGGGGAGACTGAAGCTTTCTTT.

V is TRBV2 and J is TRBJ2-7; the match to TRBD2 covers 8 bases. V trimming: 0 bases; J trimming: 4 bases; junction bases outside the gene matches: 5. Germline values: CDR1 SNHLY, CDR2 FYNNEI. The CDR3 loop spans 15 amino acids. CDR3 DNA: TGTGCCAGCAGTGAAGCGCCGGGCGGGGGGTACGAGCAGTACTTC. Protein: CASSEAPGGGYEQYF.

The rearrangement uses TRBV7-8 and TRBJ2-1; no clear D. CDR1 is SGHVS and CDR2 is FQNEAQ in the germline V gene. V gave up 2 bases and J gave up 0 bases, with 5 bases separating them. CDR3 length: 14 amino acids. The DNA for the CDR3 is TGTGCCAGCAGCTTACTGAGCTCCTACAATGAGCAGTTCTTC. Residues: CASSLLSSYNEQFF.

The rearrangement joins TRBV7-9 to TRBJ1-5; 7 bases match TRBD1. Germline V gives CDR1 SEHNR, CDR2 FQNEAQ (reference sequence). V trimming: 1 base; J trimming: 7 bases; junction bases outside the gene matches: 4. CDR3 length: 14 residues. The CDR3 loop reads CASSLEGARQPQHF. For the CDR3, the DNA is TGTGCCAGCAGCTTAGAGGGGGCAAGGCAGCCCCAGCATTTT.

The genes are TRBV30 and TRBJ2-3; D is possibly TRBD1 (6 bases). Trimming took 0 bases from V and 0 from J, leaving 10 bases between them. The germline V gene has CDR1 GTSNPN and CDR2 SVGIG (reference sequence). There are 15 residues in the CDR3. The chain's CDR3 is CAWSVSGASTDTQYF. For the CDR3, the DNA is TGTGCCTGGAGTGTATCAGGGGCTAGCACAGATACGCAGTATTTT. Based on the CDR3 plus reference TRBV30 and TRBJ2-3, the full variable domain is SQTIHQWPATLVQPVGSPLSLECTVEGTSNPNLYWYRQAAGRGLQLLFYSVGIGQISSEVPQNLSASRPQDRQFILSSKKLLLSDSGFYLCAWSVSGASTDTQYFGPGTRLTVL.

Only a few counts were recorded for this clone. The chain joins TRBV6-5 to TRBJ1-1, with D tentatively TRBD1 (5 bases). There are 15 residues in the CDR3. Trimming removed 5 bases from V and 3 bases from J, with 16 bases in between. Germline CDR1 is MNHEY and CDR2 is SVGAGI. The chain's CDR3 is CASSLLARVDTEAFF. The CDR3 DNA is TGTGCCAGCAGTCTTCTGGCCAGGGTGGACACTGAAGCTTTCTTT.

The chain joins TRBV5-1 to TRBJ2-1, with D perhaps matching TRBD1 (6 bases). The germline V gene encodes CDR1 SGHRS and CDR2 YFSETQ. CDR3 size: 14 residues. Trimming left V 4 bases short and J 1 base short, with 9 bases between. In nucleotides, the CDR3 is TGCGCCAGCAGCGTACAGGGTTCCTACAATGAGCAGTTCTTC. It encodes CASSVQGSYNEQFF. Filled out from reference TRBV5-1 and TRBJ2-1, the complete variable domain reads KAGVTQTPRYLIKTRGQQVTLSCSPISGHRSVSWYQQTPGQGLQFLFEYFSETQRNKGNFPGRFSGRQFSNSRSEMNVSTLELGDSALYLCASSVQGSYNEQFFGPGTRLTVL.

The chain links TRBV10-3 to TRBJ2-7; 9 bases align to TRBD2. The V and J ends lost 5 bases and 2 bases, in that order; junction bases with no gene match: 4. Per germline, CDR1 ENHRY and CDR2 SYGVKD. The CDR3 sequence is 14 residues long. The CDR3 sequence is CAISPSGDAYEQYF. Here the CDR3 DNA reads TGTGCCATCAGTCCTAGCGGGGACGCCTACGAGCAGTACTTC.

V and J are TRBV6-6 and TRBJ1-2; D not resolved. Germline V gene lookup returns CDR1 MNHNY and CDR2 SVGAGI (reference sequence). V lost 0 bases, J lost 4 bases, and 6 bases lay in between. CDR3 length: 13 residues. The CDR3 loop is CASSYSEVYGYTF. The DNA for the CDR3 is TGTGCCAGCAGTTACTCGGAGGTCTATGGCTACACCTTC.

V and J are TRBV10-3 and TRBJ1-1, with a tentative D call TRBD1 (5 bases). The CDR3 has 14 amino acids. Per the germline V gene, CDR1 is ENHRY and CDR2 is SYGVKD. The germline V and J ends were trimmed by 0 bases and 6 bases, with 11 bases remaining between them. The CDR3 is CAISESSGLAEAFF. In DNA form, the CDR3 reads TGTGCCATCAGTGAGTCGTCAGGGTTGGCTGAAGCTTTCTTT.

The rearrangement links TRBV5-1 to TRBJ1-1; TRBD1 might be the D (5 bases). The CDR3 has 15 residues. Trimming shortened V by 0 bases and J by 7 bases, and 16 bases separated the two germline ends. Per the germline V gene, CDR1 is SGHRS and CDR2 is YFSETQ. CDR3 amino acids: CASSLEGVEVYEAFF. Written as DNA, the CDR3 is TGCGCCAGCAGCTTGGAAGGGGTCGAGGTTTATGAAGCTTTCTTT.

The genes are TRBV2 and TRBJ1-6; a weak D match, TRBD1 (5 bases). This CDR3 has 15 amino acids. CDR1 is SNHLY and CDR2 is FYNNEI in the germline V gene. The germline V and J ends were trimmed by 4 bases and 7 bases, with 14 bases remaining between them. CDR3 loop: CASSGFTGRNSPLHF. CDR3 DNA: TGTGCCAGCAGTGGTTTTACAGGTAGAAATTCACCCCTCCACTTT.

This rearrangement joins TRBV6-5 to TRBJ2-7; a possible D gene is TRBD1 (6 bases). Germline CDR1 reads MNHEY; CDR2 reads SVGAGI. V lost 6 bases and J lost 1, with 16 bases in between. CDR3 length: 15 residues. In DNA, the CDR3 is TGTGCCAGCAGCCAAAGACAGGTTCCTTCCTACGAGCAGTACTTC. This encodes CASSQRQVPSYEQYF.

V is TRBV29-1 and J is TRBJ2-7; 8 bases are shared with TRBD2. CDR3 length: 13 amino acids. The V gene end was trimmed by 4 bases and the J gene end by 1 base; junction bases not matched to a gene: 3. CDR1 and CDR2 (germline): SQVTM, ANQGSEA. DNA for the CDR3: TGCAGCGTTGTGGGACTAGTTTCCTACGAGCAGTACTTC. Its translation: CSVVGLVSYEQYF.

CDR3 DNA: TGTGCCAGCAGTTACACGGGGATTGAGCAGTTCTTC. Translation: CASSYTGIEQFF. The chain has TRBV6-5 and TRBJ2-1, with D maybe TRBD2 (5 bases). V was pared by 2 bases and J by 9 bases, with 8 bases between. This CDR3 contains 12 residues. CDR1 is MNHEY, CDR2 SVGAGI, per germline.

This clone was seen more than once but under ten times. This rearrangement joins TRBV5-6 to TRBJ2-7; TRBD1 is a possible D gene (6 bases). CDR3 length: 13 residues. Looked up from germline, CDR1 is SGHDT and CDR2 is YYEEEE. V lost 3 bases, J lost 4 bases, and 11 bases lay in between. Written as DNA, the CDR3 is TGTGCCAGCAGCTCCACACAGGGTTACGAGCAGTACTTC. It translates to CASSSTQGYEQYF.

The chain employs TRBV5-1 and TRBJ2-1, with D possibly matching TRBD2 (6 bases). Germline CDR1 SGHRS, CDR2 YFSETQ. The CDR3 consists of 15 residues. V dropped 4 bases and J dropped 0 bases, with 11 bases sitting between them. The CDR3 sequence: CASSAEGGSYNEQFF. DNA for the CDR3: TGCGCCAGCAGCGCGGAGGGTGGCTCCTACAATGAGCAGTTCTTC. Based on the CDR3 plus reference TRBV5-1 and TRBJ2-1, the full variable domain is KAGVTQTPRYLIKTRGQQVTLSCSPISGHRSVSWYQQTPGQGLQFLFEYFSETQRNKGNFPGRFSGRQFSNSRSEMNVSTLELGDSALYLCASSAEGGSYNEQFFGPGTRLTVL.

This clone was counted only a few times. Other nucleotide sequences in the sample specify the same CDR3. The chain employs TRBV30 and TRBJ2-3, with D uncertain. This CDR3 comprises 13 residues. Germline CDR1 GTSNPN, CDR2 SVGIG (reference sequence). Trimming pared 1 base from V and 5 bases from J, leaving 10 bases between. CDR3 protein: CAWSGRVGDTQYF. DNA for the CDR3: TGTGCCTGGAGTGGTCGGGTAGGAGATACGCAGTATTTT. The complete variable domain, with remaining parts taken from reference TRBV30 and TRBJ2-3, reads SQTIHQWPATLVQPVGSPLSLECTVEGTSNPNLYWYRQAAGRGLQLLFYSVGIGQISSEVPQNLSASRPQDRQFILSSKKLLLSDSGFYLCAWSGRVGDTQYFGPGTRLTVL.

The chain recombines TRBV5-1 with TRBJ2-3; TRBD2 matches 9 bases. The CDR3 covers 16 residues. The ends lost 0 bases at V and 4 bases at J; junction bases unmatched: 6. CDR1 and CDR2 (germline): SGHRS, YFSETQ. The CDR3 DNA sequence: TGCGCCAGCAGCTTGGCCAGCGGGGGGCGTGCAGATACGCAGTATTTT. Protein product: CASSLASGGRADTQYF.